This T cell receptor beta chain was documented in a study of Graves' ophthalmopathy and Graves' hyperthyroidism. Across the whole study: Untreated patients at initial diagnosis provided peripheral blood.

This clonotype was detected many times. Its antigen is currently unknown. Notes on the study in general: Most expanded clonotypes in thyroid above 0.001 frequency also showed up in blood.

The CDR3 consists of 14 residues. The study recruited hyperthyroidism patients aged 18 to 65 who were newly diagnosed, under 2 months' duration. The authors amplified TCR beta CDR3 regions from RNA transcripts. RT-PCR was first run with HTBI primers, then multiplex PCR in a second round. TCRdb reprocessed the multiplex PCR reads via MiXCR and lists one record per CDR3 protein. Of a few hundred thousand distinct CDR3 sequences listed, over 20% were seen once; the top ten hold roughly 3%. The TCR sequence derives from a woman between 18 and 29 years old with stable Graves' hyperthyroidism. The sequencing input was peripheral blood. The V call is TRBV3-2, the J call TRBJ1-1; the D call TRBD1 from the table was never checked on the DNA. TRBV3-2 has pseudogene status. The CDR3 DNA follows: TGTGCCAGCAGCCAGGGTCAGGGTAACACTGAAGCTTTCTTT. The encoded protein is CASSQGQGNTEAFF.